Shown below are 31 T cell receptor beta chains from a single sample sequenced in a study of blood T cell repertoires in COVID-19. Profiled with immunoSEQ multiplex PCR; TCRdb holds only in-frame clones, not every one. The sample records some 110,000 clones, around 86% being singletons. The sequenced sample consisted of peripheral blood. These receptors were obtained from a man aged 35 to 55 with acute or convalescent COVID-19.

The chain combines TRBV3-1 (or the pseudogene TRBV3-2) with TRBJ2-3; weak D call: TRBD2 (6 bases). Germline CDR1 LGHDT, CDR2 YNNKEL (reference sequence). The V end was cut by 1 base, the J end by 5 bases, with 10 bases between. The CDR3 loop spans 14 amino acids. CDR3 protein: CASSQVRGQDTQYF. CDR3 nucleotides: TGTGCCAGCAGCCAAGTGCGGGGCCAAGATACGCAGTATTTT.

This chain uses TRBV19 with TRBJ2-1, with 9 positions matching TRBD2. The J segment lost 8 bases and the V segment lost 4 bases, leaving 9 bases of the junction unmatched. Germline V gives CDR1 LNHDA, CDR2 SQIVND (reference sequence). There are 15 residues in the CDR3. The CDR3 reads CASSTRGSGSYEQFF. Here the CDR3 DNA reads TGTGCCAGTAGTACCCGTGGTAGCGGGAGTTATGAGCAGTTCTTC.

CDR3 residues: CASSLQGYTDTQYF. CDR3 sequence (DNA): TGCGCCAGCAGCTTACAGGGATACACAGATACGCAGTATTTT. This rearrangement joins TRBV5-1 to TRBJ2-3; possible D gene TRBD1, 6 bases. The CDR3 contains 14 residues. Trimming took 2 bases from V and 2 from J, leaving 9 bases between them. CDR1 and CDR2 (germline): SGHRS, YFSETQ.

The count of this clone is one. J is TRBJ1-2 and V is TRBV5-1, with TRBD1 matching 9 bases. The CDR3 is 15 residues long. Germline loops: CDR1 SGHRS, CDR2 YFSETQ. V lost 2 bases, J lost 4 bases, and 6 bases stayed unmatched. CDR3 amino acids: CASSFAGQGRYGYTF. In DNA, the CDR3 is TGCGCCAGCAGCTTCGCCGGACAGGGGCGCTATGGCTACACCTTC.

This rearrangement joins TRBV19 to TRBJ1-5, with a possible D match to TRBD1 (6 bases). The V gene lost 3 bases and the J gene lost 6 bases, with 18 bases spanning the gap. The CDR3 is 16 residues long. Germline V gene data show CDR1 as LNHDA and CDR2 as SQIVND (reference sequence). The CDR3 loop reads CASSIVSNRDRQPQHF. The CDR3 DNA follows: TGTGCCAGTAGTATTGTTTCCAACAGGGATCGTCAGCCCCAGCATTTT.

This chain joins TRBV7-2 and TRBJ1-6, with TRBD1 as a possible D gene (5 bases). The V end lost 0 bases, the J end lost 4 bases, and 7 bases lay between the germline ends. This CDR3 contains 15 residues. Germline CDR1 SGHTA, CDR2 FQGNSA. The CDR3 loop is CASSLAGAYNSPLHF. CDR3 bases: TGTGCCAGCAGCTTAGCAGGGGCGTATAATTCACCCCTCCACTTT.

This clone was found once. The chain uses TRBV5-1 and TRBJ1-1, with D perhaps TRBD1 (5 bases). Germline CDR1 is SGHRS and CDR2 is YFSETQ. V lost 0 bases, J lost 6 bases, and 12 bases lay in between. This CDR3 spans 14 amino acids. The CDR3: CASSLEGTEAEAFF. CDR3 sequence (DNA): TGCGCCAGCAGCTTGGAAGGGACTGAGGCTGAAGCTTTCTTT.

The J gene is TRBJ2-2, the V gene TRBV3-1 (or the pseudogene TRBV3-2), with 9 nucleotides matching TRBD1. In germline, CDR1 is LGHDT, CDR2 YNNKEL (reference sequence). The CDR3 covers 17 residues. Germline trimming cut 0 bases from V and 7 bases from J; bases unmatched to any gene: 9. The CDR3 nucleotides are TGTGCCAGCAGCCAAGATGTGTCGGGACAGGGTAACGGGGAGCTGTTTTTT. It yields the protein CASSQDVSGQGNGELFF.

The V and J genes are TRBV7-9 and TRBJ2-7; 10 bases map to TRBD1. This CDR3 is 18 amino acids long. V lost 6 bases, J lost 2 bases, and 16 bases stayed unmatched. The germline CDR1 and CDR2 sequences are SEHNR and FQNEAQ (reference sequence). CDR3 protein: CASSSTGTGVPSTYEQYF. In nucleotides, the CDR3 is TGTGCCAGCAGTTCTACCGGGACAGGGGTCCCCTCTACCTACGAGCAGTACTTC.

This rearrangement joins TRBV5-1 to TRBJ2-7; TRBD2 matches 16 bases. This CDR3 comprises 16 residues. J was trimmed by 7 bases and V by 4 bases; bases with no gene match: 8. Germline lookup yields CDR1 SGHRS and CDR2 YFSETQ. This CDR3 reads CASSDGTSGRAREQYF. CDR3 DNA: TGCGCCAGCAGCGACGGGACTAGCGGGAGGGCCAGGGAGCAGTACTTC.

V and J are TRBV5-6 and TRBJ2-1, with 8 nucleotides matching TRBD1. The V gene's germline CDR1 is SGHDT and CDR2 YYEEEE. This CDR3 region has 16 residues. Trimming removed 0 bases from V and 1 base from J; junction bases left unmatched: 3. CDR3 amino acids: CASSLEGQESYNEQFF. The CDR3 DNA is TGTGCCAGCAGCTTGGAGGGACAGGAGTCCTACAATGAGCAGTTCTTC.

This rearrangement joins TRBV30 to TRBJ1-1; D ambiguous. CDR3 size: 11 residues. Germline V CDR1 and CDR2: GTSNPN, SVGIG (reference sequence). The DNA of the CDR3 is TGTGCTGTCGTTTCGAACACTGAAGCTTTCTTT. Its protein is CAVVSNTEAFF. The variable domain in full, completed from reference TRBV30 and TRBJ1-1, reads SQTIHQWPATLVQPVGSPLSLECTVEGTSNPNLYWYRQAAGRGLQLLFYSVGIGQISSEVPQNLSASRPQDRQFILSSKKLLLSDSGFYLCAVVSNTEAFFGQGTRLTVV.

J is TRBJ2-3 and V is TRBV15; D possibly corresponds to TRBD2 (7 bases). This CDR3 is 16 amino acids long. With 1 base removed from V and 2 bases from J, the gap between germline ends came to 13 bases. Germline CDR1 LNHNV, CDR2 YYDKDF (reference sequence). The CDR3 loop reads CATSRGVGGHTDTQYF. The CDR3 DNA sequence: TGTGCCACCAGCAGAGGGGTCGGGGGGCACACAGATACGCAGTATTTT.

CDR3 in DNA: TGTGCCAGCAGCCAAGATCCCGGAGACACAGATACGCAGTATTTT. It yields the protein CASSQDPGDTDTQYF. The chain combines TRBV3-1 (or the pseudogene TRBV3-2) with TRBJ2-3; no clear D gene. The CDR3 spans 15 residues. Germline V gene sequence: CDR1 LGHDT, CDR2 YNNKEL (reference sequence). The germline V and J ends were trimmed by 0 bases and 2 bases, with 9 bases remaining between them.

The CDR3 DNA reads TGTGCCAGCAGTCCCCTTAACTATGGCTACACCTTC. Translating it yields CASSPLNYGYTF. The chain links TRBV28 to TRBJ1-2; D is unresolved. Between the trimmed V and J ends, which lost 5 bases and 1 base, there was a span of 5 bases. The V gene's germline CDR1 is MDHEN and CDR2 SYDVKM. CDR3 length: 12 amino acids.

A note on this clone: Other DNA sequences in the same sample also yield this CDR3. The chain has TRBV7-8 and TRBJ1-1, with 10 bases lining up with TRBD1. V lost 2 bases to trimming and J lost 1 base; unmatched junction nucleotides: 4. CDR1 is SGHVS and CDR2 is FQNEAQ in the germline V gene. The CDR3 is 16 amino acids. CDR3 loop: CASSLRDRGSNTEAFF. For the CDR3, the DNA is TGTGCCAGCAGCTTAAGGGACAGGGGCTCGAACACTGAAGCTTTCTTT.

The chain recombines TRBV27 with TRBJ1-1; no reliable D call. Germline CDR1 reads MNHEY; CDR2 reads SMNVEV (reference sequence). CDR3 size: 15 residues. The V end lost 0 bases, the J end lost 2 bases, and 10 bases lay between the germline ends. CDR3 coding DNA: TGTGCCAGCAGTTTATCCACAGTGAGAAACACTGAAGCTTTCTTT. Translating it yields CASSLSTVRNTEAFF.

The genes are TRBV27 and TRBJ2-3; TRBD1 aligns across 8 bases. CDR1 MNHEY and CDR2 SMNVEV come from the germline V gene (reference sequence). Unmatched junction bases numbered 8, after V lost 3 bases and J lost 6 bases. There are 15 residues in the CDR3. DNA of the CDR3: TGTGCCAGCAGTTTTTGGGCAGGGGGCGATGATACGCAGTATTTT. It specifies CASSFWAGGDDTQYF.

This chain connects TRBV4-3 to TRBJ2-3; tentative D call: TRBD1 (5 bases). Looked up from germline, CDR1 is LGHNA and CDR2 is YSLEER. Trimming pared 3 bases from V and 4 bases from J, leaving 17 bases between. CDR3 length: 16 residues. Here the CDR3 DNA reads TGCGCCAGCAGCCAGGTTGCAGGGAATAAGGCAGATACGCAGTATTTT. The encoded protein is CASSQVAGNKADTQYF.

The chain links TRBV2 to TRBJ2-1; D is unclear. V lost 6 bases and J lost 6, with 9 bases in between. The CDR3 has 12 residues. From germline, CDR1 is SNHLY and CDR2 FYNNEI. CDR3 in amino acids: CASSEIFNEQFF. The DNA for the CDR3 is TGTGCCAGCAGCGAGATATTCAATGAGCAGTTCTTC. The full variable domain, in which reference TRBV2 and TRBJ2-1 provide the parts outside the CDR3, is EPEVTQTPSHQVTQMGQEVILRCVPISNHLYFYWYRQILGQKVEFLVSFYNNEISEKSEIFDDQFSVERPDGSNFTLKIRSTKLEDSAMYFCASSEIFNEQFFGPGTRLTVL.

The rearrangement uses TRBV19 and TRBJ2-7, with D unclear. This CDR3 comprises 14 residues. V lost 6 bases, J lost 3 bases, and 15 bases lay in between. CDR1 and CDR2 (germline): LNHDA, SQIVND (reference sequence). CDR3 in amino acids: CASRVSTESYEQYF. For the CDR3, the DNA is TGTGCCAGTAGAGTCAGCACGGAGAGCTACGAGCAGTACTTC.

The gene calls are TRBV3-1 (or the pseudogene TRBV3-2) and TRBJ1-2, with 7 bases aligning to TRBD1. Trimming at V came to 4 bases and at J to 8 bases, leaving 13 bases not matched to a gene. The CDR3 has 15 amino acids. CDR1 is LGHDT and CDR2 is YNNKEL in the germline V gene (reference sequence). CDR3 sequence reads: CASSPSLTGLEGYTF. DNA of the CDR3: TGTGCCAGCAGCCCTTCATTGACAGGGCTCGAGGGCTACACCTTC.

The CDR3 region is CASSLGGLPGVDEQYF. The CDR3 DNA is TGTGCCAGCAGCTTAGGGGGACTACCGGGCGTCGACGAGCAGTACTTC. The V gene is TRBV7-9, the J gene TRBJ2-7, with TRBD2 matching 7 bases. The V gene's germline CDR1 is SEHNR and CDR2 FQNEAQ (reference sequence). This CDR3 comprises 16 residues. The V gene end was trimmed by 1 base and the J gene end by 5 bases; junction bases not matched to a gene: 11. The full variable domain, rest sourced from reference TRBV7-9 and TRBJ2-7, is DTGVSQNPRHKITKRGQNVTFRCDPISEHNRLYWYRQTLGQGPEFLTYFQNEAQLEKSRLLSDRFSAERPKGSFSTLEIQRTEQGDSAMYLCASSLGGLPGVDEQYFGPGTRLTVT.

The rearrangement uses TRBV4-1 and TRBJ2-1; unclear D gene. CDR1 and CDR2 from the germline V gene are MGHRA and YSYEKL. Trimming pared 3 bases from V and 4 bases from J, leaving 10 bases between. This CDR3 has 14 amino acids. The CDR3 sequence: CASSHNGQYNEQFF. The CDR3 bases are TGCGCCAGCAGCCATAATGGTCAGTACAATGAGCAGTTCTTC.

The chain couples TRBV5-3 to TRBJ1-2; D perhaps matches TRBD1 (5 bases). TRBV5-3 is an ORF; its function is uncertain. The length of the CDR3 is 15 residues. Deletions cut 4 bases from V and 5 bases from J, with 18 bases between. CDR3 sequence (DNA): TGTGCCAGAAGCACCCGGGGGAGCGGAAGATATGGCTACACCTTC. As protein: CARSTRGSGRYGYTF.

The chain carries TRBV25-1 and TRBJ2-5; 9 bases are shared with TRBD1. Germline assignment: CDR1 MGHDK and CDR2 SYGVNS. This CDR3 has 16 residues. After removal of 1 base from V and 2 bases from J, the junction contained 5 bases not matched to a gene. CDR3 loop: CASSEFKTGGQETQYF. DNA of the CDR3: TGTGCCAGCAGTGAATTCAAGACAGGGGGACAAGAGACCCAGTACTTC.

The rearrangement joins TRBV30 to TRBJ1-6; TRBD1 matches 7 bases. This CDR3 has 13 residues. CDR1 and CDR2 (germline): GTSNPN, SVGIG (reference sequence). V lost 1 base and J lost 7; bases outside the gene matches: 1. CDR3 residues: CAWSGTGNSPLHF. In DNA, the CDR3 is TGTGCCTGGAGTGGGACAGGAAATTCACCCCTCCACTTT.

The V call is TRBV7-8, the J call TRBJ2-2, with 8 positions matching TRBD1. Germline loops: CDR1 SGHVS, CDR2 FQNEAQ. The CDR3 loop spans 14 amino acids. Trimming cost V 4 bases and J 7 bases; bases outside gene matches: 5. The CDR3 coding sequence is TGTGCCAGCAGCTCCCAGGGGGCTTACGGGGAGCTGTTTTTT. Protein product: CASSSQGAYGELFF.

The CDR3 coding sequence is TGTGCCAGCAGCTTAGAAGCGGGCGCGGTCACTGAAGCTTTCTTT. Translated: CASSLEAGAVTEAFF. The chain joins TRBV11-3 to TRBJ1-1; D ambiguous. Deletions cut 0 bases from V and 4 bases from J, with 12 bases between. From germline, CDR1 is SGHNT and CDR2 YENEEA. This CDR3 region has 15 residues.

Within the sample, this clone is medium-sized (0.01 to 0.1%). CDR3 sequence reads: CASTGDRGNNSPLHF. The CDR3 nucleotides read TGTGCCAGCACCGGGGACAGGGGTAATAATTCACCCCTCCACTTT. The rearrangement uses TRBV27 and TRBJ1-6; 10 nucleotides line up with TRBD1. J was trimmed by 5 bases and V by 7 bases; bases with no gene match: 5. The germline gives CDR1 MNHEY, CDR2 SMNVEV (reference sequence). This CDR3 region has 15 residues.

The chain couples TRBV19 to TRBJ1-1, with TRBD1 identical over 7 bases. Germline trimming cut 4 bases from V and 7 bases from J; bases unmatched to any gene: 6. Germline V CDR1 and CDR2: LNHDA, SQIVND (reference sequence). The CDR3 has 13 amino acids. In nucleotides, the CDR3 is TGTGCCAGTAGTAGACAGGGAAATAATGAAGCTTTCTTT. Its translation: CASSRQGNNEAFF.